Below are 25 T cell receptor beta chains sequenced from a single sample in a study of blood T cell repertoires in COVID-19. Assay: immunoSEQ multiplex PCR; the TCRdb copy retains only in-frame clones and omits some. This sample has roughly 290,000 clones, with 70% to 90% found just once. The specimen sequenced was PBMCs or T cells enriched from blood (not recorded which). The source is a woman under 40 who had recovered from COVID-19.

The rearrangement uses TRBV1 and TRBJ2-2; the D call in the table, TRBD2, was not verified against the DNA. TRBV1 is a listed pseudogene. The CDR3 covers 16 residues. This CDR3 reads CTSSQDKRGHTGELFF. For the CDR3, the DNA is TGCACCAGCAGCCAAGATAAGCGGGGCCACACCGGGGAGCTGTTTTTT.

The chain combines TRBV11-3 with TRBJ2-1; 8 nucleotides agree with TRBD1. This CDR3 has 15 amino acids. The junction had 10 bases not matched to a gene; V was cut back by 5 bases and J by 7 bases. Germline values: CDR1 SGHNT, CDR2 YENEEA. The CDR3 protein is CASSPVATGVNEQFF. CDR3 nucleotides: TGTGCCAGCAGCCCAGTAGCGACAGGGGTAAATGAGCAGTTCTTC. The variable domain in full, completed from reference TRBV11-3 and TRBJ2-1, reads EAGVVQSPRYKIIEKKQPVAFWCNPISGHNTLYWYLQNLGQGPELLIRYENEEAVDDSQLPKDRFSAERLKGVDSTLKIQPAELGDSAVYLCASSPVATGVNEQFFGPGTRLTVL.

The chain combines TRBV5-1 with TRBJ1-1; D ambiguous. V dropped 1 base and J dropped 1 base, with 11 bases sitting between them. The CDR3 runs 15 residues. From germline, CDR1 is SGHRS and CDR2 YFSETQ. In nucleotides, the CDR3 is TGCGCCAGCAGCTTGTCGGGGTCATGGAACACTGAAGCTTTCTTT. Residues: CASSLSGSWNTEAFF. Combining the CDR3 with reference TRBV5-1 and TRBJ1-1 gives the whole variable domain KAGVTQTPRYLIKTRGQQVTLSCSPISGHRSVSWYQQTPGQGLQFLFEYFSETQRNKGNFPGRFSGRQFSNSRSEMNVSTLELGDSALYLCASSLSGSWNTEAFFGQGTRLTVV.

The gene calls are TRBV19 and TRBJ2-6; 8 bases agree with TRBD1. Germline loops: CDR1 LNHDA, CDR2 SQIVND (reference sequence). The CDR3 spans 18 residues. V shed 3 bases and J 4 bases; nucleotides not matched to a gene: 11. CDR3 nucleotides: TGTGCCAGTAGTATTTGGGGCAGGGGGCGAAGAGGGGCCAACGTCCTGACTTTC. It translates to CASSIWGRGRRGANVLTF.

V usage is TRBV27 and J usage is TRBJ2-7; D is unresolved. This CDR3 comprises 12 residues. Germline lookup yields CDR1 MNHEY and CDR2 SMNVEV (reference sequence). V was trimmed by 4 bases and J by 2 bases, leaving 6 bases between them. CDR3 DNA: TGTGCCAGCAGTTCCTCCCCCTACGAGCAGTACTTC. It encodes CASSSSPYEQYF.

This clone occurred once. V and J are TRBV3-1 (or the pseudogene TRBV3-2) and TRBJ1-6; 7 bases map to TRBD1. Trimming at V came to 5 bases and at J to 7 bases, leaving 14 bases not matched to a gene. CDR1 and CDR2 from the germline V gene are LGHDT and YNNKEL (reference sequence). The CDR3 covers 17 residues. The DNA of the CDR3 is TGTGCCAGCAGCTACAGGGGCCCGGAGCCGGGGAATTCACCCCTCCACTTT. Translation gives CASSYRGPEPGNSPLHF.

The V and J genes are TRBV28 and TRBJ1-2, with D perhaps TRBD1 (6 bases). Trimming shortened V by 3 bases and J by 7 bases, and 9 bases separated the two germline ends. CDR3 length: 12 residues. CDR1 MDHEN and CDR2 SYDVKM come from the germline V gene. The CDR3 spells CASSLVGGGYTF. The CDR3 DNA reads TGTGCCAGCAGTTTGGTAGGGGGTGGCTACACCTTC.

Concerning this clone: One junction end disagrees with the germline gene, perhaps due to a read error. The chain links TRBV19 to TRBJ1-1; D remains unclear. Germline V gene sequence: CDR1 LNHDA, CDR2 SQIVND (reference sequence). This CDR3 is 15 amino acids long. The CDR3 bases are TGTGCCAGTAGTCAAATTAGGACTTTAAACACCGAAGCTTTCTTT. Its protein is CASSQIRTLNTEAFF.

The rearrangement joins TRBV28 to TRBJ1-5; tentatively, D is TRBD1 (5 bases). Germline V CDR1 and CDR2: MDHEN, SYDVKM. Trimming left V 6 bases short and J 6 bases short, with 12 bases between. This CDR3 region has 13 residues. The CDR3 nucleotides are TGTGCCAGCAGAGGAGACAGTAGTCAGCCCCAGCATTTT. This gives the protein CASRGDSSQPQHF.

This chain uses TRBV7-9 with TRBJ2-1; 9 bases fit TRBD2. The CDR3 runs to 15 residues. Germline V gene sequence: CDR1 SEHNR, CDR2 FQNEAQ (reference sequence). With V trimmed by 4 bases and J by 4 bases, 5 bases remained unmatched. CDR3 DNA sequence: TGTGCCAGCAGCTCTAGCGGGGACGGGTACAATGAGCAGTTCTTC. Its translation is CASSSSGDGYNEQFF.

This chain links TRBV5-1 with TRBJ2-7, with D unclear. Germline lookup yields CDR1 SGHRS and CDR2 YFSETQ. The CDR3 length is 11 residues. The V gene lost 4 bases and the J gene lost 2 bases, with 4 bases spanning the gap. DNA for the CDR3: TGCGCCAGCAGCCGTACCTACGAGCAGTACTTC. Amino acids: CASSRTYEQYF.

This chain's CDR3 is CATSDSRDRGSPLHF. CDR3 nucleotides: TGTGCCACCAGTGATTCCCGGGACAGGGGTTCACCCCTCCACTTT. The chain couples TRBV24-1 to TRBJ1-6, with 10 bases matching TRBD1. V dropped 2 bases and J dropped 9; count of bases not matched to a gene: 3. The germline gives CDR1 KGHDR, CDR2 SFDVKD. The CDR3 is 15 residues long.

Notes on this clone: Its ends do not fully match the called genes, so a read error is possible. V and J are TRBV30 and TRBJ1-5, with D possibly being TRBD1 (5 bases). Germline assignment: CDR1 GTSNPN and CDR2 SVGIG (reference sequence). CDR3 length equals 13 residues. The CDR3 loop is CAWKGLSSQPQHF. The CDR3 bases are TGTGCCTGGAAGGGGCTCAGCAGTCAGCCCCAGCATTTT.

DNA of the CDR3: TGTGCCAGCAGTCCAATGACAGGGAGCGTGGCTTTCTTT. It encodes CASSPMTGSVAFF. The V gene is TRBV12-3 or TRBV12-4, the J gene TRBJ1-1, with 7 bases fitting TRBD1. V lost 5 bases and J lost 11; bases outside the gene matches: 11. This CDR3 is built from 13 residues.

The sample holds a few counts of this clone. This chain links TRBV19 with TRBJ1-5; D ambiguous. V was clipped by 3 bases and J by 7 bases, with 10 bases between them. From germline, CDR1 is LNHDA and CDR2 SQIVND (reference sequence). The CDR3 has 13 amino acids. The CDR3 here is CASSIGVRQPQHF. The CDR3 DNA sequence: TGTGCCAGTAGTATCGGGGTAAGGCAGCCCCAGCATTTT. The full variable domain, in which reference TRBV19 and TRBJ1-5 provide the parts outside the CDR3, is DGGITQSPKYLFRKEGQNVTLSCEQNLNHDAMYWYRQDPGQGLRLIYYSQIVNDFQKGDIAEGYSVSREKKESFPLTVTSAQKNPTAFYLCASSIGVRQPQHFGDGTRLSIL.

The V call is TRBV27, the J call TRBJ2-7, with a tentative D call TRBD1 (6 bases). The CDR3 consists of 13 residues. The germline CDR1 and CDR2 sequences are MNHEY and SMNVEV (reference sequence). V gave up 5 bases and J gave up 1 base, with 9 bases separating them. The CDR3 loop is CASSHGQSYEQYF. CDR3 DNA: TGTGCCAGCAGTCACGGACAGTCCTACGAGCAGTACTTC.

The rearrangement uses TRBV5-4 and TRBJ1-1; D is unresolved. V lost 4 bases and J lost 5, with 12 bases in between. CDR3 length: 13 residues. The germline CDR1 and CDR2 sequences are SGHNT and YYREEE (reference sequence). CDR3 residues: CASSPMGRTEAFF. CDR3 nucleotides: TGTGCCAGCAGCCCCATGGGGAGGACTGAAGCTTTCTTT.

This sequence joins TRBV28 and TRBJ1-4; a weak D match, TRBD1 (5 bases). V was clipped by 1 base and J by 7 bases, with 13 bases between them. Germline CDR1 MDHEN, CDR2 SYDVKM. The CDR3 is 15 residues long. CDR3 loop: CASSLLVRGGEKLFF. For the CDR3, the DNA is TGTGCCAGCAGTTTATTAGTCCGGGGGGGTGAAAAACTGTTTTTT.

V usage is TRBV7-8 and J usage is TRBJ2-1; D may be TRBD2 (6 bases). The V end lost 4 bases, the J end lost 3 bases, and 16 bases lay between the germline ends. Looked up from germline, CDR1 is SGHVS and CDR2 is FQNEAQ. This CDR3 comprises 16 residues. CDR3 sequence (DNA): TGTGCCAGCAGCTCCCAGCGGGTGTTACACTACAATGAGCAGTTCTTC. This translates into CASSSQRVLHYNEQFF.

V gene TRBV6-5 combines with J gene TRBJ2-7; 8 bases fit TRBD1. CDR1 is MNHEY, CDR2 SVGAGI, per germline. V lost 5 bases, J lost 2 bases, and 8 bases stayed unmatched. This CDR3 contains 15 residues. In DNA, the CDR3 is TGTGCCAGCAGTCCTTCCCGGGACAGGACCTACGAGCAGTACTTC. Translating gives CASSPSRDRTYEQYF.

V gene TRBV27 combines with J gene TRBJ1-2; 10 positions agree with TRBD1. Germline assignment: CDR1 MNHEY and CDR2 SMNVEV (reference sequence). CDR3 size: 18 residues. J gave up 1 base and V 1 base, and 9 bases lay outside the gene matches. The CDR3 DNA reads as TGTGCCAGCAGTTTATACAAGGGACAGGGGAATTTTAACTATGGCTACACCTTC. Amino acids: CASSLYKGQGNFNYGYTF.

The rearrangement links TRBV4-1 to TRBJ1-4; D is uncertain. This CDR3 region has 17 residues. The V gene lost 5 bases and the J gene lost 1 base, with 17 bases spanning the gap. CDR1 MGHRA and CDR2 YSYEKL come from the germline V gene. The CDR3 region is CASSTPGGYGTNEKLFF. CDR3 sequence (DNA): TGCGCCAGCAGCACTCCGGGAGGGTACGGAACTAATGAAAAACTGTTTTTT.

The chain joins TRBV5-1 to TRBJ2-5, with 12 bases lining up with TRBD2. This CDR3 has 16 residues. Germline V gene data show CDR1 as SGHRS and CDR2 as YFSETQ. The trim removed 4 bases at V and 4 bases at J, leaving 8 bases unmatched. In nucleotides, the CDR3 is TGCGCCAGCAGCCCAGGACAGGGACTAGCGGGAGAGACCCAGTACTTC. Amino acids: CASSPGQGLAGETQYF.

This clone has only a few counts. This chain uses TRBV27 with TRBJ2-7; 10 bases fit TRBD1. The ends lost 3 bases at V and 7 bases at J; junction bases unmatched: 9. CDR3 length: 15 residues. The germline V gene encodes CDR1 MNHEY and CDR2 SMNVEV (reference sequence). CDR3 loop: CASSFLGQGVGEQYF. CDR3 in DNA: TGTGCCAGCAGTTTCTTAGGACAGGGGGTGGGGGAGCAGTACTTC.

This sequence joins TRBV15 and TRBJ2-7; 7 bases are a match to TRBD2. The ends lost 2 bases at V and 5 bases at J; junction bases unmatched: 12. Germline CDR1 reads LNHNV; CDR2 reads YYDKDF (reference sequence). The CDR3 is 16 residues long. In DNA, the CDR3 is TGTGCCACCAGCAGAATGGGGAGGGCCCTCCTCCACGAGCAGTACTTC. It is translated as CATSRMGRALLHEQYF.